This T cell receptor beta chain was sequenced in a study of cytotoxic CD8 clonotypes in ibrutinib-treated CLL. Study-wide findings and caveats: The clonality went up when patients responded to ibrutinib and dropped back toward baseline at progression. Public clonotypes, an uncommon group, contracted or remained stable on treatment.

Sequencing sought depths of 1 in 200,000 to 1 in 1 million T cells. Some clones are missing from TCRdb's copy, which holds only in-frame ones; the method was immunoSEQ multiplex PCR. The data contain some 200,000 clones, 79% of them singletons. To note about this clone: Its matching antigen is unknown.

V shed 2 bases, J shed 0 bases, and the junction held 4 bases outside the gene matches. CDR1 is SGHRS and CDR2 is YFSETQ in the germline V gene. This CDR3 comprises 15 residues. The chain is built from TRBV5-1 and TRBJ1-1; TRBD1 matches 7 bases. The input for sequencing was PBMCs, taken after 12 months of ibrutinib treatment. The clonotype was recovered from a human donor with chronic lymphocytic leukemia. The CDR3 sequence: CASSFQTGMNTEAFF. DNA for the CDR3: TGCGCCAGCAGCTTTCAGACAGGGATGAACACTGAAGCTTTCTTT.